This T cell receptor beta chain emerged from a study of blood T cell repertoires in COVID-19. Background on the study: The origin of the acute and convalescent COVID-19 samples was the United States, Italy and Spain. Nucleic acid was either cDNA or gDNA, and it came from T cells, B-cell-depleted T cells, or PBMCs.

Original analysis: Estimation of nucleated cell counts relied on the amplification of reference gene primers. Profiling relied on immunoSEQ multiplex PCR, and the TCRdb table lists in-frame clones only, not all of them. The DNA gave D and trimming, while V, J and clone size come from that table. The sample includes about 12,000 clones, around 78% of them seen just once. The V end was cut by 3 bases, the J end by 8 bases, with 22 bases between. Per the germline V gene, CDR1 is MNHNS and CDR2 is SASEGT. This CDR3 region has 16 residues. The sequenced material came from peripheral blood. J is TRBJ1-2 and V is TRBV6-1; TRBD1 might be the D (5 bases). This receptor was obtained from a human donor in a cohort sampled during active COVID-19. The CDR3 region is CASSDLPDGLGGGYTF. Here the CDR3 DNA reads TGTGCCAGCAGTGACCTACCCGACGGACTGGGGGGGGGCTACACCTTC.